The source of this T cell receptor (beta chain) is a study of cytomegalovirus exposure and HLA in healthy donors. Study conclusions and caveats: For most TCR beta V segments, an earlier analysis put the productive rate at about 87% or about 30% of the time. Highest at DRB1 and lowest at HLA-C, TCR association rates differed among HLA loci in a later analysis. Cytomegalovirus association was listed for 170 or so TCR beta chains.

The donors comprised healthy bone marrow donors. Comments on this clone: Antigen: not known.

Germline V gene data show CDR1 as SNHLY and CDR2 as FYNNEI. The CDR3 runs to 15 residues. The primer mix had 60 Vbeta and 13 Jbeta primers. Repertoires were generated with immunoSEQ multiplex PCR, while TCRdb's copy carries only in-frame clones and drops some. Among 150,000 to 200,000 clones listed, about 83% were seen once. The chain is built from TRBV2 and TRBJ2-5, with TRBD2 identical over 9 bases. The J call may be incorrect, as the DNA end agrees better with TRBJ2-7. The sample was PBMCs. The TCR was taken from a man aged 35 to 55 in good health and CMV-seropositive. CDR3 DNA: TGTGCCAGCAGTGGCACTAGCGGGCTTGGACACGAGCAGTACTTC. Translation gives CASSGTSGLGHEQYF.